This entry lists 29 T cell receptor delta chains sequenced from one sample in a study of DNA immune sequencing with unique molecular identifiers. Primers for all 8 TRDV and 4 TRDJ genes amplified genomic DNA in 32-plex. The library had 12-nucleotide UMIs introduced over around 3 barcoding cycles, then a second adapter PCR. TCRdb re-called the multiplex PCR reads through CATT. This sample has more than 2,000 delta-chain clones, with 20% found just once. The sample comprised gamma-delta T cells from PBMCs. The receptors here all came from a human donor in good health.

This clone was recorded a few times. The chain employs TRDV1 and TRDJ1; D gene unclear. The CDR3 totals 16 residues. Germline V gene lookup returns CDR1 TSWWSYY and CDR2 QGS. Deletions cut 0 bases from V and 3 bases from J, with 14 bases between. CDR3 DNA sequence: TGTGCTCTTGGGGAACTTAGTCCTTATTTGCCCGATAAACTCATCTTT. Its translation: CALGELSPYLPDKLIF.

This clone has more than one count but fewer than ten. This rearrangement joins TRDV1 to TRDJ1; 8 nucleotides match TRDD3. With V trimmed by 6 bases and J by 2 bases, 23 bases remained unmatched. Per germline, CDR1 TSWWSYY and CDR2 QGS. The CDR3 is 20 residues long. The CDR3 loop reads CALGRPTLLWGISLTDKLIF. In nucleotides, the CDR3 is TGTGCTCTTGGACGACCTACTCTACTGTGGGGGATCTCCCTGACCGATAAACTCATCTTT.

This clone is large. The sample has other DNA sequences that encode this CDR3 too. This chain joins TRDV1 and TRDJ1; 10 nucleotides align to TRDD3. This CDR3 spans 24 amino acids. Germline V lookup: CDR1 TSWWSYY, CDR2 QGS. V shed 1 base and J 0 bases; nucleotides not matched to a gene: 26. CDR3 sequence: CALGEPSVLLLRGGYKVYTDKLIF. The CDR3 DNA sequence: TGTGCTCTTGGGGAACCGTCGGTCCTACTACTACGTGGGGGATACAAAGTGTACACCGATAAACTCATCTTT.

Sample share makes this clone large. The same CDR3 is also encoded by other DNA sequences in this sample. The chain couples TRDV2 to TRDJ1; 13 bases agree with TRDD3. Germline values: CDR1 GEAIGNYY, CDR2 EKD. The trim removed 8 bases at V and 0 bases at J, leaving 17 bases unmatched. There are 19 residues in the CDR3. The CDR3 bases are TGTGCCTCCGATGAACTGGGGGATACGCAGGGACTCTACACCGATAAACTCATCTTT. It codes for CASDELGDTQGLYTDKLIF.

This clone was detected a few times. The rearrangement joins TRDV1 to TRDJ1, with TRDD3 matching 10 bases. The V and J ends lost 4 bases and 0 bases, in that order; junction bases with no gene match: 23. The CDR3 runs 22 residues. The germline V gene has CDR1 TSWWSYY and CDR2 QGS. CDR3: CALGAIKIRGGIRGRYTDKLIF. The CDR3 DNA reads as TGTGCTCTTGGGGCTATTAAGATCCGCGGGGGGATACGAGGCAGGTACACCGATAAACTCATCTTT.

This clone was seen a handful of times. The TCRdb protein comes from a much larger clone and disagrees with this DNA's translation at residue 11, likely due to a read error; the protein given here is derived from the DNA. The V gene is TRDV1, the J gene TRDJ1, with TRDD3 as a possible D gene (6 bases). Looked up from germline, CDR1 is TSWWSYY and CDR2 is QGS. Trimming removed 4 bases from V and 0 bases from J, with 24 bases in between. CDR3 length: 19 residues. Written as DNA, the CDR3 is TGTGCTCTTGGGGCCTTCTACTACGACTGGGAGTTATACACCGATAAACTCATCTTT. The encoded protein is CALGAFYYDWELYTDKLIF.

In this sample, this clone turned up a few times. The chain combines TRDV1 with TRDJ1, with 9 bases fitting TRDD3. V lost 1 base and J lost 1; bases outside the gene matches: 19. Germline V gene sequence: CDR1 TSWWSYY, CDR2 QGS. This CDR3 spans 21 amino acids. Here the CDR3 reads CALGERDFKGDTKRATDKLIF. Here the CDR3 DNA reads TGTGCTCTTGGGGAACGCGATTTTAAAGGGGATACGAAAAGGGCCACCGATAAACTCATCTTT.

Note on this clone: The protein held in TCRdb is that of a much larger clone and does not match this DNA's translation at residue 17, likely because of a read error; the protein shown is translated from the DNA. The V gene is TRDV2, the J gene TRDJ3; maybe TRDD3 (5 bases). There are 19 residues in the CDR3. CDR1 and CDR2 from the germline V gene are GEAIGNYY and EKD. The CDR3 loop reads CACDTMDQVSSWDTRQVFF. CDR3 sequence (DNA): TGTGCCTGTGACACCATGGACCAGGTCAGCTCCTGGGACACCCGACAGGTGTTTTTC.

A note on this clone: This could be a read error, since a much larger clone is one nucleotide away. The chain carries TRDV2 and TRDJ3; possible D gene TRDD3, 6 bases. The V end was cut by 6 bases, the J end by 0 bases, with 17 bases between. The CDR3 is 18 residues long. CDR1 is GEAIGNYY and CDR2 is EKD in the germline V gene. The CDR3 bases are TGTGCCTGTAACCCCGTACTGGGCGTCTCCTGGGACACCCGACAGATGTTTTTC. It codes for CACNPVLGVSWDTRQMFF.

The table lists this clone with a few counts. The J gene is TRDJ1, the V gene TRDV1, with 13 bases aligning to TRDD3. The ends lost 1 base at V and 2 bases at J; junction bases unmatched: 22. CDR3 length equals 23 residues. The V gene's germline CDR1 is TSWWSYY and CDR2 QGS. In nucleotides, the CDR3 is TGTGCTCTTGGGGAACGCCACTTAGGCCTACTGGGGGATACGACCCCCCTTACCGATAAACTCATCTTT. This translates into CALGERHLGLLGDTTPLTDKLIF.

V and J are TRDV2 and TRDJ1; a weak D match, TRDD2 (5 bases). Trimming removed 2 bases at V and 3 bases at J, with 15 bases between. CDR3 length: 15 amino acids. The germline V gene encodes CDR1 GEAIGNYY and CDR2 EKD. As DNA, the CDR3 is TGTGCCTGTGACAAGGTCGCCCTTCTCGCCGATAAACTCATCTTT. Amino acid sequence: CACDKVALLADKLIF.

Comments on this clone: This likely stems from a read error, as it lies one base from a far larger clone. The chain carries TRDV2 and TRDJ1; 13 positions match TRDD3. J gave up 10 bases and V 2 bases, and 27 bases lay outside the gene matches. Germline V lookup: CDR1 GEAIGNYY, CDR2 EKD. The CDR3 is 21 amino acids. The CDR3 region is CACDIISSASIPATGGYGLIF. The CDR3 region has the DNA TGTGCCTGTGACATCATCTCGTCCGCATCTATCCCCGCTACTGGGGGATACGGACTCATCTTT.

Turning to this clone: A far larger clone is only one base removed, so a read error is likely. J is TRDJ1 and V is TRDV2, with a tentative D call TRDD3 (5 bases). Germline CDR1 and CDR2: GEAIGNYY and EKD. CDR3 length: 16 residues. Trimming removed 4 bases at V and 0 bases at J, with 17 bases between. In DNA form, the CDR3 reads TGTGCCTGTGAGGAGTTGGCGGGGGTAAACACCGATAAACTCATCTTT. This translates into CACEELAGVNTDKLIF.

The CDR3 is CALGILYFNVLGDTLTDKLIF. CDR3 nucleotide sequence: TGTGCTCTTGGAATTCTATACTTCAATGTACTGGGGGACACGCTCACCGATAAACTCATCTTT. The chain carries TRDV1 and TRDJ1; 9 bases agree with TRDD3. Germline trimming cut 6 bases from V and 1 base from J; bases unmatched to any gene: 24. Germline CDR1 reads TSWWSYY; CDR2 reads QGS. CDR3 length: 21 amino acids.

By share of the sample, this clone is medium-sized. The chain links TRDV2 to TRDJ1; 12 positions agree with TRDD3. Germline CDR1 reads GEAIGNYY; CDR2 reads EKD. This CDR3 has 20 amino acids. V dropped 1 base and J dropped 0; count of bases not matched to a gene: 14. Here the CDR3 reads CACDTGSLGDTAINTDKLIF. The CDR3 coding sequence is TGTGCCTGTGACACGGGAAGTCTGGGGGATACGGCGATAAACACCGATAAACTCATCTTT.

Worth noting for this clone: The junction does not match germline at one end; this may be a read error. This CDR3 is also generated by other DNA sequences in the sample. J is TRDJ3 and V is TRDV2; 10 bases fit TRDD3. This CDR3 has 23 residues. Germline loops: CDR1 GEAIGNYY, CDR2 EKD. The CDR3 is CACDTLGRLGDHQSSWDTRQMFF. The CDR3 bases are TGTGCCTGCGACACCCTCGGGAGACTGGGGGATCACCAAAGCTCCTGGGACACCCGACAGATGTTTTTC.

By sample fraction, this clone is large. Other DNA variants within this sample encode the same CDR3. The J gene is TRDJ1, the V gene TRDV2; tentative D call: TRDD3 (6 bases). There are 16 residues in the CDR3. Trimming took 2 bases from V and 0 from J, leaving 15 bases between them. The germline CDR1 and CDR2 sequences are GEAIGNYY and EKD. CDR3 sequence (DNA): TGTGCCTGTGACATACTGGGTTTATATGACACCGATAAACTCATCTTT. Translating gives CACDILGLYDTDKLIF.

As concerns this clone: The TCRdb record carries a much larger clone's protein, which differs from this DNA's translation at residue 4; a read error is the likely cause, and the protein listed here is the DNA translation. The V call is TRDV1, the J call TRDJ1; 10 positions agree with TRDD3. Germline CDR1 reads TSWWSYY; CDR2 reads QGS. The CDR3 covers 24 residues. The DNA for the CDR3 is TGTGCTCTTGAGGAACCGTCGGTCCTACTACTACGTGGGGGATACAAAGTGTACACCGATAAACTCATCTTT. Residues: CALEEPSVLLLRGGYKVYTDKLIF.

This clone was seen only a few times. TCRdb's protein, taken from a much larger clone, differs from this DNA's translation at residue 4, likely owing to a read error; the protein displayed comes from the DNA. The gene calls are TRDV1 and TRDJ1; 9 bases are shared with TRDD3. Germline CDR1 is TSWWSYY and CDR2 is QGS. The CDR3 is made up of 19 amino acids. The CDR3, as DNA: TGTGCTCTTGAGGAACCTTGTGGCTACCGGGGGATACACACCGATAAACTCATCTTT. Encoded protein: CALEEPCGYRGIHTDKLIF.

In its sample, this clone was seen a few times. The chain is built from TRDV2 and TRDJ3; TRDD3 matches 13 bases. The J segment lost 1 base and the V segment lost 2 bases, leaving 4 bases of the junction unmatched. Per germline, CDR1 GEAIGNYY and CDR2 EKD. The CDR3 has 19 residues. The CDR3 nucleotides are TGTGCCTGTGACAAAGTACTGGGGGATACGTCCTGGGACACCCGACAGATGTTTTTC. Protein product: CACDKVLGDTSWDTRQMFF.

Worth noting for this clone: TCRdb's protein, taken from a much larger clone, differs from this DNA's translation at residue 12, likely owing to a read error; the protein displayed comes from the DNA. The J gene is TRDJ1, the V gene TRDV1; D might be TRDD3 (7 bases). The length of the CDR3 is 24 residues. Trimming stripped 0 bases from V and 0 bases from J, with 35 bases between. Per germline, CDR1 TSWWSYY and CDR2 QGS. In DNA form, the CDR3 reads TGTGCTCTTGGGGAACTTCTATACCTTCCCGTCGCACTGGGGTCTATAGATGACACCGATAAACTCATCTTT. Translation: CALGELLYLPVALGSIDDTDKLIF.

This clone qualifies as medium-sized (0.01 to 0.1%). The J gene is TRDJ1, the V gene TRDV2, with D perhaps TRDD3 (6 bases). The CDR3 totals 19 residues. The ends were cut back, 0 bases at V and 0 bases at J, with 22 bases in the middle. From germline, CDR1 is GEAIGNYY and CDR2 EKD. The CDR3 DNA follows: TGTGCCTGTGACACCGTTTTGGGGGCTAGTGGTAGGTACACCGATAAACTCATCTTT. Protein: CACDTVLGASGRYTDKLIF.

This clone has just a few counts. TCRdb pairs this DNA with a much larger clone's protein that differs at residue 3, likely a read error; the protein shown was translated from the DNA. The chain combines TRDV2 with TRDJ1; 10 nucleotides align to TRDD3. Germline V gene sequence: CDR1 GEAIGNYY, CDR2 EKD. This CDR3 has 19 amino acids. The DNA of the CDR3 is TGTGCCTATGACACCTATGGGGGATACAAGGGCCTTGCGACCGATAAACTCATCTTT. Its translation is CAYDTYGGYKGLATDKLIF.

The chain uses TRDV2 and TRDJ1; 12 bases agree with TRDD3. This CDR3 is built from 18 residues. The junction had 14 bases not matched to a gene; V was cut back by 3 bases and J by 4 bases. CDR1 GEAIGNYY and CDR2 EKD come from the germline V gene. In nucleotides, the CDR3 is TGTGCCTGTGACCCCCCCCTCTGGGGGATACGCGGAGGCGATAAACTCATCTTT. Amino acids: CACDPPLWGIRGGDKLIF.

In regard to this clone: Since a much larger clone is just one base distant, this may be a read error. The chain has TRDV2 and TRDJ1, with TRDD2 as a possible D gene (5 bases). Germline V gene data show CDR1 as GEAIGNYY and CDR2 as EKD. Trimming took 6 bases from V and 0 from J, leaving 34 bases between them. This CDR3 contains 21 residues. CDR3 sequence: CACYLLTNVGGDSEYTDKLIF. The DNA of the CDR3 is TGTGCCTGTTACCTTCTAACCAACGTAGGCGGTGATTCTGAGTACACCGATAAACTCATCTTT.

Sample share makes this clone medium-sized. V and J are TRDV2 and TRDJ1, with D possibly being TRDD1 (6 bases). V was trimmed by 3 bases and J by 0 bases, leaving 22 bases between them. The CDR3 totals 18 residues. The germline V gene encodes CDR1 GEAIGNYY and CDR2 EKD. The CDR3 is CACDRVTTNRVYTDKLIF. The CDR3 coding sequence is TGTGCCTGTGACCGTGTTACTACAAATAGGGTGTACACCGATAAACTCATCTTT.

Sample share makes this clone medium-sized. The gene calls are TRDV2 and TRDJ1; a possible D gene is TRDD3 (5 bases). Germline values: CDR1 GEAIGNYY, CDR2 EKD. The length of the CDR3 is 14 residues. The V end was cut by 3 bases, the J end by 0 bases, with 10 bases between. The CDR3 DNA reads as TGTGCCTGTGACCCACTGGAAAACACCGATAAACTCATCTTT. It translates to CACDPLENTDKLIF.

The chain recombines TRDV1 with TRDJ1; D is perhaps TRDD2 or TRDD3 (9 bases each). CDR1 is TSWWSYY and CDR2 is QGS in the germline V gene. V was shortened by 5 bases and J by 1 base, with 35 bases between the two germline ends. CDR3 length: 22 amino acids. Here the CDR3 reads CALGSLPTFLFVWGMGTDKLIF. CDR3 DNA sequence: TGTGCTCTTGGGTCCCTTCCTACGTTCCTCTTCGTCTGGGGGATGGGCACCGATAAACTCATCTTT.

This clone was recorded a few times. This sequence is one base from a far larger clone and is likely a read error. This CDR3 reads CACDLLGDYIDKLIF. CDR3 nucleotides: TGTGCCTGTGACCTACTGGGGGACTACATCGATAAACTCATCTTT. V usage is TRDV2 and J usage is TRDJ1, with 9 positions matching TRDD3. Germline CDR1 and CDR2: GEAIGNYY and EKD. The CDR3 has 15 amino acids. V gave up 3 bases and J gave up 4 bases; unmatched junction bases: 8.